The 28 T cell receptor beta chains reported below all come from one sample, sequenced in a study of shared clonotypes between healthy human individuals (dated by TCRdb to 2018 to 2020). The library was generated by the immunoSEQ multiplex PCR assay. TCRdb holds this immuneACCESS table with in-frame rearrangements only. Some clones are missing; in checked studies, unresolved V genes explain under half, and the rest has no known cause. This sample holds around 2.3 million clones; about 94% were observed only once. Roughly 0.13% of the sample belongs to the ten largest clones. Material: naive CD4+ T cells sorted from blood. This specimen's cell subset or site label, interpreted: CD45RA+ positively selected. Source of these receptors: a man aged 18 to 29 in good health.

This chain joins TRBV5-1 and TRBJ2-7; weak D call: TRBD1 (6 bases). Looked up from germline, CDR1 is SGHRS and CDR2 is YFSETQ. V shed 1 base and J shed 4 bases, with 15 bases lying between them. CDR3 length: 15 amino acids. This CDR3 reads CASSLSPGAGYEQYF. The CDR3 DNA reads as TGCGCCAGCAGCTTGTCGCCAGGGGCAGGGTACGAGCAGTACTTC.

The chain carries TRBV14 and TRBJ2-7; 9 nucleotides line up with TRBD2. Germline V gene lookup returns CDR1 SGHDN and CDR2 FVKESK. J lost 2 bases, V lost 1 base, and 3 bases had no gene match. This CDR3 comprises 15 residues. The DNA for the CDR3 is TGTGCCAGCAGCCAAGGTCTAGCGGGAACCTACGAGCAGTACTTC. It yields the protein CASSQGLAGTYEQYF.

The chain has TRBV2 and TRBJ2-7; 10 bases line up with TRBD2. The CDR3 runs 14 residues. Per germline, CDR1 SNHLY and CDR2 FYNNEI. V shed 4 bases and J 6 bases; nucleotides not matched to a gene: 6. For the CDR3, the DNA is TGTGCCAGCAGTGCCCTAGCGGGAGCAGTCGAGCAGTACTTC. This translates into CASSALAGAVEQYF.

The rearrangement joins TRBV6-1 to TRBJ2-5; D not resolved. From germline, CDR1 is MNHNS and CDR2 SASEGT. There are 11 residues in the CDR3. The germline V and J ends were trimmed by 9 bases and 5 bases, with 10 bases remaining between them. The CDR3 DNA reads as TGTGCCAGTACTACCAAGGAGACCCAGTACTTC. Translating it yields CASTTKETQYF.

The rearrangement joins TRBV2 to TRBJ2-1; TRBD2 matches 12 bases. The CDR3 is 17 residues long. The V gene end was trimmed by 6 bases and the J gene end by 6 bases; junction bases not matched to a gene: 12. CDR1 is SNHLY and CDR2 is FYNNEI in the germline V gene. For the CDR3, the DNA is TGTGCCAGCAGCCCTACGTCTAGCGGGGGGGCCAGCAATGAGCAGTTCTTC. Protein sequence: CASSPTSSGGASNEQFF.

J is TRBJ2-3 and V is TRBV10-3, with D perhaps matching TRBD2 (5 bases). V lost 1 base to trimming and J lost 2 bases, with 10 bases between them. This CDR3 comprises 15 residues. The germline gives CDR1 ENHRY, CDR2 SYGVKD. DNA for the CDR3: TGTGCCATCAGTGAGTTTGTCGGGGACACAGATACGCAGTATTTT. Encoded protein: CAISEFVGDTDTQYF.

CDR3: CATSSRYTDTQYF. CDR3 sequence (DNA): TGTGCCACCAGCAGCCGATACACAGATACGCAGTATTTT. This sequence joins TRBV15 and TRBJ2-3; D not resolved. Deletions cut 3 bases from V and 2 bases from J, with 6 bases between. The CDR3 sequence is 13 residues long. Germline CDR1 and CDR2: LNHNV and YYDKDF (reference sequence).

The chain has TRBV7-8 and TRBJ1-4; TRBD1 aligns across 8 bases. V dropped 5 bases and J dropped 4; count of bases not matched to a gene: 6. This CDR3 region has 15 residues. The germline CDR1 and CDR2 sequences are SGHVS and FQNEAQ. CDR3 region: CASSKGTGLNEKLFF. The DNA of the CDR3 is TGTGCCAGCAGCAAAGGGACAGGCCTTAATGAAAAACTGTTTTTT.

J is TRBJ2-5 and V is TRBV5-6; 10 bases agree with TRBD1. Germline values: CDR1 SGHDT, CDR2 YYEEEE. The CDR3 extends over 14 amino acids. V was pared by 4 bases and J by 5 bases, with 5 bases of the junction left unmatched. CDR3 amino acids: CASSVTGGEETQYF. CDR3 nucleotide sequence: TGTGCCAGCAGCGTGACAGGGGGCGAGGAGACCCAGTACTTC.

V gene TRBV18 combines with J gene TRBJ2-7, with D perhaps TRBD1 (5 bases). Deletions cut 3 bases from V and 3 bases from J, with 15 bases between. This CDR3 contains 15 residues. Germline values: CDR1 KGHSH, CDR2 LQKENI. For the CDR3, the DNA is TGTGCCAGCTCACCCAGGGTGAATGGAAACTACGAGCAGTACTTC. Protein sequence: CASSPRVNGNYEQYF.

The rearrangement uses TRBV7-3 and TRBJ2-3, with D tentatively TRBD2 (6 bases). From germline, CDR1 is SGHTA and CDR2 FQGTGA. Trimming cost V 4 bases and J 0 bases, with 11 bases left between them. The CDR3 totals 15 residues. The CDR3 loop reads CASSSDGTSTDTQYF. CDR3 sequence (DNA): TGTGCCAGCAGCTCCGATGGGACTAGCACAGATACGCAGTATTTT.

This clone was seen once. The chain links TRBV29-1 to TRBJ1-4; 7 positions match TRBD1. CDR1 and CDR2 (germline): SQVTM, ANQGSEA. The CDR3 consists of 17 residues. With V trimmed by 4 bases and J by 7 bases, 18 bases remained unmatched. DNA for the CDR3: TGCAGCGTTGGGGGTGCAGGGGGAAGAATCGGTAGTGAAAAACTGTTTTTT. It encodes CSVGGAGGRIGSEKLFF. Supplemented by reference TRBV29-1 and TRBJ1-4, the full variable domain reads SAVISQKPSRDICQRGTSLTIQCQVDSQVTMMFWYRQQPGQSLTLIATANQGSEATYESGFVIDKFPISRPNLTFSTLTVSNMSPEDSSIYLCSVGGAGGRIGSEKLFFGSGTQLSVL.

This rearrangement joins TRBV28 to TRBJ1-4; tentative D call: TRBD1 (5 bases). This CDR3 contains 12 residues. From germline, CDR1 is MDHEN and CDR2 SYDVKM. V lost 9 bases, J lost 11 bases, and 16 bases lay in between. The chain's CDR3 is CASAGGSDKLFF. In DNA form, the CDR3 reads TGTGCCAGTGCCGGGGGTTCAGACAAACTGTTTTTT.

This clone showed up just a few times. The same CDR3 arises from other DNA sequences in this sample as well. V gene TRBV9 combines with J gene TRBJ1-1, with a possible D match to TRBD1 (6 bases). V was clipped by 3 bases and J by 0 bases, with 6 bases between them. The CDR3 has 13 amino acids. CDR1 and CDR2 (germline): SGDLS, YYNGEE. This CDR3 is CASSAGVNTEAFF. Written as DNA, the CDR3 is TGTGCCAGCAGCGCAGGGGTGAACACTGAAGCTTTCTTT. The full variable domain, in which reference TRBV9 and TRBJ1-1 provide the parts outside the CDR3, is DSGVTQTPKHLITATGQRVTLRCSPRSGDLSVYWYQQSLDQGLQFLIQYYNGEERAKGNILERFSAQQFPDLHSELNLSSLELGDSALYFCASSAGVNTEAFFGQGTRLTVV.

V is TRBV9 and J is TRBJ2-5; 8 bases are a match to TRBD1. The CDR3 covers 14 residues. V shed 4 bases, J shed 6 bases, and the junction held 8 bases outside the gene matches. Germline CDR1 is SGDLS and CDR2 is YYNGEE. The CDR3 nucleotides are TGTGCCAGCAGCCCAGGACAGGGTGGGCAGACCCAGTACTTC. It is translated as CASSPGQGGQTQYF. Together with reference TRBV9 and TRBJ2-5, the CDR3 gives the full variable domain: DSGVTQTPKHLITATGQRVTLRCSPRSGDLSVYWYQQSLDQGLQFLIQYYNGEERAKGNILERFSAQQFPDLHSELNLSSLELGDSALYFCASSPGQGGQTQYFGPGTRLLVL.

This rearrangement joins TRBV11-3 to TRBJ2-2, with unresolved D. V lost 0 bases and J lost 3, with 8 bases in between. The CDR3 covers 15 residues. Germline assignment: CDR1 SGHNT and CDR2 YENEEA. CDR3 DNA: TGTGCCAGCAGCTTAGATGGTTGGGACACCGGGGAGCTGTTTTTT. It yields the protein CASSLDGWDTGELFF.

The CDR3 here is CASSRQGIPGNTIYF. CDR3 nucleotides: TGTGCCAGCAGCCGACAGGGGATTCCTGGAAACACCATATATTTT. The gene calls are TRBV5-4 and TRBJ1-3; 8 bases are shared with TRBD1. This CDR3 has 15 amino acids. CDR1 is SGHNT and CDR2 is YYREEE in the germline V gene (reference sequence). The trim removed 4 bases at V and 2 bases at J, leaving 5 bases unmatched.

The chain couples TRBV19 to TRBJ1-1; 8 bases are shared with TRBD1. CDR1 LNHDA and CDR2 SQIVND come from the germline V gene (reference sequence). This CDR3 region has 14 residues. The V and J ends lost 4 bases and 4 bases, in that order; junction bases with no gene match: 5. DNA of the CDR3: TGTGCCAGTAGTACGTCGACAGGGGTCACTGAAGCTTTCTTT. Translated: CASSTSTGVTEAFF.

The chain employs TRBV5-1 and TRBJ2-7; D is perhaps TRBD2 (5 bases). Trimming took off 4 bases at V and 0 bases at J, with 23 bases between the two ends. The CDR3 has 18 amino acids. Per germline, CDR1 SGHRS and CDR2 YFSETQ. This chain's CDR3 is CASSPQTINEGYSYEQYF. The DNA for the CDR3 is TGCGCCAGCAGCCCCCAAACAATTAATGAGGGCTACTCCTACGAGCAGTACTTC.

The chain is built from TRBV16 and TRBJ2-1, with D uncertain. Per germline, CDR1 KGHSY and CDR2 FQNENV. V lost 4 bases, J lost 10 bases, and 11 bases lay in between. The CDR3 contains 12 residues. The CDR3 region is CASSPPGGEQFF. The CDR3 nucleotides are TGTGCCAGCAGCCCACCCGGTGGGGAGCAGTTCTTC.

The V and J genes are TRBV6-5 and TRBJ1-3; no definite D call. V lost 5 bases to trimming and J lost 3 bases, with 5 bases between them. This CDR3 comprises 12 residues. Germline lookup yields CDR1 MNHEY and CDR2 SVGAGI. This chain's CDR3 is CASSRDGNTIYF. CDR3 sequence (DNA): TGTGCCAGCAGTCGAGATGGAAACACCATATATTTT.

The chain has TRBV12-5 and TRBJ2-2; 9 nucleotides agree with TRBD1. With V trimmed by 6 bases and J by 12 bases, 5 bases remained unmatched. The V gene's germline CDR1 is LGHNT and CDR2 FRNRAP. CDR3 length equals 12 residues. CDR3 loop: CASGHGQGKLFF. The CDR3 DNA sequence: TGTGCTAGTGGCCACGGACAGGGGAAGCTGTTTTTT. Full variable domain (missing parts from reference TRBV12-5 and TRBJ2-2): DARVTQTPRHKVTEMGQEVTMRCQPILGHNTVFWYRQTMMQGLELLAYFRNRAPLDDSGMPKDRFSAEMPDATLATLKIQPSEPRDSAVYFCASGHGQGKLFFGEGSRLTVL.

This clone has a single count. The chain recombines TRBV5-4 with TRBJ2-1; a possible D gene is TRBD1 (5 bases). The CDR3 extends over 15 amino acids. With 1 base removed from V and 0 bases from J, the gap between germline ends came to 8 bases. CDR1 and CDR2 from the germline V gene are SGHNT and YYREEE (reference sequence). The CDR3 region is CASSLRQSSYNEQFF. CDR3 in DNA: TGTGCCAGCAGCTTGCGACAGAGCTCCTACAATGAGCAGTTCTTC.

This clone appeared a single time. The chain carries TRBV5-6 and TRBJ1-2, with TRBD1 matching over 7 bases. The germline V gene encodes CDR1 SGHDT and CDR2 YYEEEE. The CDR3 contains 14 residues. J was trimmed by 4 bases and V by 2 bases; bases with no gene match: 5. CDR3 residues: CASSLTGQIYGYTF. For the CDR3, the DNA is TGTGCCAGCAGCTTAACGGGACAGATCTATGGCTACACCTTC.

Worth noting for this clone: One junction end disagrees with the germline gene, perhaps due to a read error. This sequence joins TRBV7-7 and TRBJ2-1; 8 nucleotides align to TRBD1. Germline V gene lookup returns CDR1 SSHAT and CDR2 FNYEAQ (reference sequence). The CDR3 spans 15 residues. The CDR3 sequence is CASSLDRGRHNEQFF. Here the CDR3 DNA reads TGTGCTAGCAGTCTTGACAGGGGCCGGCACAATGAGCAGTTCTTC. Variable domain in full (rest from reference TRBV7-7 and TRBJ2-1): GAGVSQSPRYKVTKRGQDVTLRCDPISSHATLYWYQQALGQGPEFLTYFNYEAQPDKSGLPSDRFSAERPEGSISTLTIQRTEQRDSAMYRCASSLDRGRHNEQFFGPGTRLTVL.

This clone was detected only once. CDR3 nucleotides: TGTGCCAGCAGCCAACAGGGAAACCGCTCCTACGAGCAGTACTTC. It is translated as CASSQQGNRSYEQYF. The chain has TRBV13 and TRBJ2-7; TRBD1 is a possible D gene (6 bases). Germline V CDR1 and CDR2: PRHDT, FYEKMQ (reference sequence). The CDR3 totals 15 residues. V was shortened by 5 bases and J by 0 bases, with 14 bases between the two germline ends.

The chain combines TRBV6-5 with TRBJ2-1; D is undetermined. Germline loops: CDR1 MNHEY, CDR2 SVGAGI. This CDR3 has 15 residues. The V end lost 5 bases, the J end lost 3 bases, and 14 bases lay between the germline ends. The CDR3 DNA is TGTGCCAGCAGTCGGCAACCGAGGCTCTACAATGAGCAGTTCTTC. It encodes CASSRQPRLYNEQFF.

The chain joins TRBV5-6 to TRBJ2-2; 9 bases align to TRBD2. V was pared by 2 bases and J by 2 bases, with 1 base of the junction left unmatched. The CDR3 is made up of 15 amino acids. Germline CDR1 is SGHDT and CDR2 is YYEEEE. CDR3 DNA: TGTGCCAGCAGCTTACTAGCGGGCAACACCGGGGAGCTGTTTTTT. It yields the protein CASSLLAGNTGELFF.